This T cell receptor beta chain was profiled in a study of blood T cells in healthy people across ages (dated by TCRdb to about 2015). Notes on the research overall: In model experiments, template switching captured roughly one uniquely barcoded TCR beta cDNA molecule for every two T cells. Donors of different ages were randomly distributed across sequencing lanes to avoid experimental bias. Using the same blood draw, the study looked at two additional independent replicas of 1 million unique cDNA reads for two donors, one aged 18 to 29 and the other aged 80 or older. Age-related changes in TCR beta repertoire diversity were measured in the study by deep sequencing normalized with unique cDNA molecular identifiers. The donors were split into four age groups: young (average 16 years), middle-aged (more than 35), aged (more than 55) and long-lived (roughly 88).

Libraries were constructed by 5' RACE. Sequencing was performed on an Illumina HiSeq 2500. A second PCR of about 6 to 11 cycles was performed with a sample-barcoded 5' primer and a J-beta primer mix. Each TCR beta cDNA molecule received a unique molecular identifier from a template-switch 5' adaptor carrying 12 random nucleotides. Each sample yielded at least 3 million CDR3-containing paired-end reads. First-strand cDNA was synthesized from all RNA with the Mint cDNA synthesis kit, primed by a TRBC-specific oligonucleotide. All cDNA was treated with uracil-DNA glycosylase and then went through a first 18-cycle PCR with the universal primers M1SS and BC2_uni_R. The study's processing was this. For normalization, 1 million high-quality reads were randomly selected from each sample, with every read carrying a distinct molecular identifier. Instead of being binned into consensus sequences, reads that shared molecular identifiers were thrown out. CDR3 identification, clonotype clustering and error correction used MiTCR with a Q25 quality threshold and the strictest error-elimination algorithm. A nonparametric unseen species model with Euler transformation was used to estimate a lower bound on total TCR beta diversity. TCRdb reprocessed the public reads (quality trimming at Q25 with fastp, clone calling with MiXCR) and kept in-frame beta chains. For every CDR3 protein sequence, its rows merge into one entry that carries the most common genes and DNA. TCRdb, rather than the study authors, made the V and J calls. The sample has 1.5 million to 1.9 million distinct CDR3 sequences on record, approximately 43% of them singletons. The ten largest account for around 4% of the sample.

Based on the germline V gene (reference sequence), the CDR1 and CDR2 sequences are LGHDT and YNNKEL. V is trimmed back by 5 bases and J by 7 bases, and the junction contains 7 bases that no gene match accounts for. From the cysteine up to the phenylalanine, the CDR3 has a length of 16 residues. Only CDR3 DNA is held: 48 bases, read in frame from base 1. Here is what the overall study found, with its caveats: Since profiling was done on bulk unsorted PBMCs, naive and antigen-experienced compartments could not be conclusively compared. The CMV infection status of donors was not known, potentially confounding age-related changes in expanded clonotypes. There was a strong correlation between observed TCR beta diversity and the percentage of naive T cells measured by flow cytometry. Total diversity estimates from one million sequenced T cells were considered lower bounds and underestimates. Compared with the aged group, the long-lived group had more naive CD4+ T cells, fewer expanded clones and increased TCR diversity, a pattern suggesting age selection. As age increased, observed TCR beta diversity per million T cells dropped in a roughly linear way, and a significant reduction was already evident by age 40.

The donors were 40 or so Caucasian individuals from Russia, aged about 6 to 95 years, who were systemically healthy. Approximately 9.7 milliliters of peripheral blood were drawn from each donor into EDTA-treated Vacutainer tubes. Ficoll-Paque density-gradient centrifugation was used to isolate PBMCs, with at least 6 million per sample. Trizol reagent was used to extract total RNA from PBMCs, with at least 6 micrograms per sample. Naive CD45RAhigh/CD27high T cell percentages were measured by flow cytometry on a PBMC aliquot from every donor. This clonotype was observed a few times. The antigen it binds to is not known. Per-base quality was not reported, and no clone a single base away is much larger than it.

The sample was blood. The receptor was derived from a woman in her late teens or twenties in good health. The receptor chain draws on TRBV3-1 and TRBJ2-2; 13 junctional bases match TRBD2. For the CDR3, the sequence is CASSWGTSGIGGELFF. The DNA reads TGTGCCAGCAGCTGGGGGACTAGCGGGATAGGCGGGGAGCTGTTTTTT.